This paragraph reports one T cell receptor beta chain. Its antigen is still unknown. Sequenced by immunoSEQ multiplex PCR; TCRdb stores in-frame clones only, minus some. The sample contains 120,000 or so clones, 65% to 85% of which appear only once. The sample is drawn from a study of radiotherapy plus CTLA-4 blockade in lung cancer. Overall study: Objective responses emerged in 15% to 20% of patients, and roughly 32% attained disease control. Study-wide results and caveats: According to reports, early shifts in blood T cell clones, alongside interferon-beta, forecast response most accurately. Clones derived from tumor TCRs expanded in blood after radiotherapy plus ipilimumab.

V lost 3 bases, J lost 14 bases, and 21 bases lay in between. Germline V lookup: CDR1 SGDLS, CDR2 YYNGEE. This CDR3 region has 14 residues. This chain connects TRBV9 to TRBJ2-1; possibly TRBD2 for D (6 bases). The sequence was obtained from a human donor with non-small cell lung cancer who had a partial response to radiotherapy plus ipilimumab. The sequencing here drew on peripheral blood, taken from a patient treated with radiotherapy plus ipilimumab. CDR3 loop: CASSEHGTPTRKFF. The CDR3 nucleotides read TGTGCCAGCAGCGAACACGGGACTCCCACCAGGAAGTTCTTC. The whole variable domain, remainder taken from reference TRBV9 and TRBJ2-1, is DSGVTQTPKHLITATGQRVTLRCSPRSGDLSVYWYQQSLDQGLQFLIQYYNGEERAKGNILERFSAQQFPDLHSELNLSSLELGDSALYFCASSEHGTPTRKFFGPGTRLTVL.